Listed below are T cell receptor beta chains from one sample, sequenced in a study of blood T cells in healthy people across ages. Using its own MiXCR run on the 5' RACE reads, TCRdb lists one record per CDR3 protein. The sample carries approximately 1,100,000 distinct CDR3 sequences, over 35% recorded once. Sequenced input: blood. These receptors all come from a woman aged 55-70 years in good health. Both conserved end residues are part of each CDR3. A D gene is named only where the DNA matches it firmly. A row's size may be missing; if present it is once, few, many or a size class.

d_call: TRBD1
v_call: TRBV27
clone_size: -
j_call: TRBJ2-1
cdr3_nt: TGTGCCAGCACCCCGGGACAGGGGTCCCGTTCCCCTAACTACAATGAGCAGTTCTTC
cdr3_aa: CASTPGQGSRSPNYNEQFF

d_call: -
v_call: TRBV7-9
clone_size: -
j_call: TRBJ2-3
cdr3_nt: TGTGCCAGCAGCTTCGAGTTCCCAGGCACAGATACGCAGTATTTT
cdr3_aa: CASSFEFPGTDTQYF

d_call: -
v_call: TRBV27
clone_size: -
j_call: TRBJ2-7
cdr3_nt: TGTGCCAGCTCCGACGGGTTTCTCCACGAGCAGTACTTC
cdr3_aa: CASSDGFLHEQYF

d_call: TRBD1
v_call: TRBV4-1
clone_size: -
j_call: TRBJ2-7
cdr3_nt: TGCGCCAGCAGCCAAGTTGAGGGGGCGGGTGGGTCCTACGAGCAGTACTTC
cdr3_aa: CASSQVEGAGGSYEQYF

d_call: -
v_call: TRBV14
clone_size: -
j_call: TRBJ2-7
cdr3_nt: TGTGCCAGCAGCCAAGGGCTAGGGGTCGAGCAGTACTTC
cdr3_aa: CASSQGLGVEQYF

d_call: -
v_call: TRBV20-1
clone_size: few
j_call: TRBJ2-1
cdr3_nt: TGCAGCGCCATTACTTACAATGAGCAGTTCTTC
cdr3_aa: CSAITYNEQFF

d_call: -
v_call: TRBV12-3/TRBV12-4
clone_size: many
j_call: TRBJ2-7
cdr3_nt: TGTGCCAGCAGTTCTAGCGTATACGAGCAGTACTTC
cdr3_aa: CASSSSVYEQYF

d_call: TRBD2
v_call: TRBV2
clone_size: -
j_call: TRBJ2-4
cdr3_nt: TGTGCCAGCAGGCGGCGGGAGGGCGGGAACATTCAGTACTTC
cdr3_aa: CASRRREGGNIQYF

d_call: TRBD1
v_call: TRBV9
clone_size: -
j_call: TRBJ1-2
cdr3_nt: TGTGCCAGCAGCGTCGGGACAGGTCCCTCAGGGGGCTACACCTTC
cdr3_aa: CASSVGTGPSGGYTF

d_call: -
v_call: TRBV2
clone_size: -
j_call: TRBJ1-2
cdr3_nt: TGTGCCAGCAGTGGACCGCCGGGACTTTACTATGGCTACACCTTC
cdr3_aa: CASSGPPGLYYGYTF

d_call: -
v_call: TRBV20-1
clone_size: -
j_call: TRBJ2-1
cdr3_nt: TGCAGTGCTAGGATCCCTCGGGTCTACAATGAGCAGTTCTTC
cdr3_aa: CSARIPRVYNEQFF

d_call: -
v_call: TRBV24-1
clone_size: -
j_call: TRBJ2-7
cdr3_nt: TGTGCCACCAGTGGCCCCCGGGTGCAGTACTTC
cdr3_aa: CATSGPRVQYF

d_call: TRBD2
v_call: TRBV3-1
clone_size: -
j_call: TRBJ2-1
cdr3_nt: TGTGCCAGCAGCCCCGGGACTACCTTCTACAATGAGCAGTTCTTC
cdr3_aa: CASSPGTTFYNEQFF

d_call: TRBD2
v_call: TRBV20-1
clone_size: many
j_call: TRBJ2-1
cdr3_nt: TGCAGTGCTAGGGGACTAGCGGACTCCTACAATGAGCAGTTCTTC
cdr3_aa: CSARGLADSYNEQFF

d_call: -
v_call: TRBV27
clone_size: -
j_call: TRBJ2-7
cdr3_nt: TGTGCCAGCATGGGCGGGACGTCCTACGAGCAGTACTTC
cdr3_aa: CASMGGTSYEQYF

d_call: TRBD2
v_call: TRBV7-6
clone_size: -
j_call: TRBJ2-5
cdr3_nt: TGTGCCAGCAGCCAGCGGGAGGGGGTGACCCAGTACTTC
cdr3_aa: CASSQREGVTQYF

d_call: -
v_call: TRBV3-1
clone_size: -
j_call: TRBJ2-7
cdr3_nt: TGTGCCAGCAGCCAAGATTTGGTCAAACATTCCTACGAGCAGTACTTC
cdr3_aa: CASSQDLVKHSYEQYF

d_call: TRBD1
v_call: TRBV2
clone_size: few
j_call: TRBJ2-3
cdr3_nt: TGTGCCAGCAGTCCGGACAGGGGGCGTGCAGATACGCAGTATTTT
cdr3_aa: CASSPDRGRADTQYF

d_call: -
v_call: TRBV20-1
clone_size: -
j_call: TRBJ1-1
cdr3_nt: TGCAGTGCACAATCAAGGGGGAACACTGAAGCTTTCTTT
cdr3_aa: CSAQSRGNTEAFF

d_call: -
v_call: TRBV20-1
clone_size: -
j_call: TRBJ2-1
cdr3_nt: TGCAGTGCTTCCCCCCTGGGGGAGTGGAGTTACAATGATAGTGAGCAGTTCTTC
cdr3_aa: CSASPLGEWSYNDSEQFF

d_call: -
v_call: TRBV14
clone_size: -
j_call: TRBJ2-7
cdr3_nt: TGTGCCAGCAGCGGGGACATTAACTTACCCTACGAGCAGTACTTC
cdr3_aa: CASSGDINLPYEQYF

d_call: -
v_call: TRBV9
clone_size: -
j_call: TRBJ2-3
cdr3_nt: TGTGCCAGCAGCCCAGGTGGGGAAGATACGCAGTATTTT
cdr3_aa: CASSPGGEDTQYF

d_call: -
v_call: TRBV2
clone_size: -
j_call: TRBJ1-2
cdr3_nt: TGTGCCATAATAGTCCCGGGCAAGGGCTACACCTTC
cdr3_aa: CAIIVPGKGYTF

d_call: TRBD2
v_call: TRBV15
clone_size: -
j_call: TRBJ2-1
cdr3_nt: TGTGCCACCAGCGTCCCCGGGACTAGCGGTAACAATGAGCAGTTCTTC
cdr3_aa: CATSVPGTSGNNEQFF

d_call: TRBD2
v_call: TRBV2
clone_size: -
j_call: TRBJ2-1
cdr3_nt: TGTGCCAGCAGTGAACGATGGGGACTAGCGGGAGTTGAGCAGTTCTTC
cdr3_aa: CASSERWGLAGVEQFF

d_call: TRBD1
v_call: TRBV6-5
clone_size: -
j_call: TRBJ2-7
cdr3_nt: TGTGCCAGCAGTCAGCAAGCCCCCGTGACAGGGACCTACGAGCAGTACTTC
cdr3_aa: CASSQQAPVTGTYEQYF

d_call: TRBD1
v_call: TRBV6-6
clone_size: few
j_call: TRBJ2-7
cdr3_nt: TGTGCCAGCAGTTACTCAGCCGGGACAGACCCTCTCTACGAGCAGTACTTC
cdr3_aa: CASSYSAGTDPLYEQYF

d_call: -
v_call: TRBV7-8
clone_size: few
j_call: TRBJ2-7
cdr3_nt: TGTGCCAGCAGCTTATCTGGAAAGGTCTACGAGCAGTACTTC
cdr3_aa: CASSLSGKVYEQYF

d_call: TRBD2
v_call: TRBV9
clone_size: -
j_call: TRBJ2-5
cdr3_nt: TGTGCCAGCAGCTGGACTAGCGGGAGGGCGGGAGAGACCCAGTACTTC
cdr3_aa: CASSWTSGRAGETQYF

d_call: -
v_call: TRBV7-2
clone_size: -
j_call: TRBJ2-5
cdr3_nt: TGTGCCAGCAGCCCCTGGAGTGGGGAGACCCAGTACTTC
cdr3_aa: CASSPWSGETQYF

d_call: -
v_call: TRBV27
clone_size: -
j_call: TRBJ1-6
cdr3_nt: TGTGCCAGCAGTTTATGGGCAGGGTGGACCCTCCACTTT
cdr3_aa: CASSLWAGWTLHF

d_call: TRBD2
v_call: TRBV6-6
clone_size: -
j_call: TRBJ2-4
cdr3_nt: TGTGCCAGCAGTTCGGGACTAGGAAGCATTCAGTACTTC
cdr3_aa: CASSSGLGSIQYF

d_call: -
v_call: TRBV7-9
clone_size: -
j_call: TRBJ2-3
cdr3_nt: TGTGCCAGCAGCCCCGGCGTCGGCACAGATACGCAGTATTTT
cdr3_aa: CASSPGVGTDTQYF

d_call: -
v_call: TRBV12-3/TRBV12-4
clone_size: -
j_call: TRBJ2-3
cdr3_nt: TGTGCCAGCAGTTTACGACAGTTAGATACGCAGTATTTT
cdr3_aa: CASSLRQLDTQYF

d_call: -
v_call: TRBV12-3/TRBV12-4
clone_size: -
j_call: TRBJ2-7
cdr3_nt: TGTGCCAGCACTCGGTCCGGATACTCCTACGAGCAGTACTTC
cdr3_aa: CASTRSGYSYEQYF

d_call: -
v_call: TRBV7-3
clone_size: -
j_call: TRBJ2-5
cdr3_nt: TGTGCCAGCAGCTTAAAGGGCGGGGCGCGGGAGACCCAGTACTTC
cdr3_aa: CASSLKGGARETQYF

d_call: TRBD1
v_call: TRBV3-1
clone_size: few
j_call: TRBJ2-7
cdr3_nt: TGTGCCAGCAGCCAAGATCGGAGGGACAGGATTCCCGAGCAGTACTTC
cdr3_aa: CASSQDRRDRIPEQYF

d_call: -
v_call: TRBV28
clone_size: -
j_call: TRBJ2-2
cdr3_nt: TGTGCCAGCAGTCGTAGGGAAACCGGGGAGCTGTTTTTT
cdr3_aa: CASSRRETGELFF

d_call: -
v_call: TRBV29-1
clone_size: -
j_call: TRBJ2-5
cdr3_nt: TGCAGCGTTGAAGTGTCAGGGGCTCCGGCCCAGTACTTC
cdr3_aa: CSVEVSGAPAQYF

d_call: -
v_call: TRBV5-5
clone_size: -
j_call: TRBJ2-5
cdr3_nt: TGTGCCAGCAGCCCCCCGGGACACCGTCAAGAGACCCAGTACTTC
cdr3_aa: CASSPPGHRQETQYF

d_call: TRBD2
v_call: TRBV5-6
clone_size: -
j_call: TRBJ2-7
cdr3_nt: TGTGCCAGCAGCTTGACTAGCGGGAGACCTCGCTCCTACAATGAGCAGTACTTC
cdr3_aa: CASSLTSGRPRSYNEQYF